These 12 T cell receptor beta chains share one sample of origin, sequenced in a study of cytomegalovirus exposure and HLA in healthy donors. The PCR had 60 Vbeta and 13 Jbeta primers. TCRdb's table, derived via immunoSEQ multiplex PCR, lists solely in-frame clones and lacks some. The top ten hold approximately 1.5% of the sample, which has 100,000 to 150,000 clones, approximately 82% seen once. Sequencing used PBMCs. These receptors were taken from a female donor in good health and CMV-seronegative.

This clone occurred a few times. The rearrangement joins TRBV6-6 to TRBJ2-7, with TRBD1 as a possible D gene (8 bases). Germline assignment: CDR1 MNHNY and CDR2 SVGAGI (reference sequence). Trimming shortened V by 6 bases and J by 4 bases, and 16 bases separated the two germline ends. This CDR3 region has 14 residues. The CDR3: CASRPTGGGYEQYF. The CDR3 nucleotides read TGTGCCAGCAGACCTACAGGGGGGGGATACGAGCAGTACTTC.

The chain recombines TRBV27 with TRBJ1-1; weak D call: TRBD1 (5 bases). The V end lost 5 bases, the J end lost 4 bases, and 14 bases lay between the germline ends. Germline V lookup: CDR1 MNHEY, CDR2 SMNVEV (reference sequence). The CDR3 length is 14 residues. CDR3 coding DNA: TGTGCCAGCAGTGAGCTAAGGGGTATCACTGAAGCTTTCTTT. This encodes CASSELRGITEAFF.

The chain has TRBV7-3 and TRBJ2-1; 10 bases are a match to TRBD1. V lost 2 bases, J lost 2 bases, and 0 bases stayed unmatched. Germline V gene sequence: CDR1 SGHTA, CDR2 FQGTGA. The CDR3 has 15 residues. The CDR3 spells CASSLGQGAYNEQFF. The CDR3 DNA reads TGTGCCAGCAGCTTAGGACAGGGGGCCTACAATGAGCAGTTCTTC. Variable domain in full (rest from reference TRBV7-3 and TRBJ2-1): GAGVSQTPSNKVTEKGKYVELRCDPISGHTALYWYRQSLGQGPEFLIYFQGTGAADDSGLPNDRFFAVRPEGSVSTLKIQRTERGDSAVYLCASSLGQGAYNEQFFGPGTRLTVL.

The J gene is TRBJ1-1, the V gene TRBV21-1; the D call of TRBD1 is as the table states it, not checked on the DNA. TRBV21-1 is noted as a pseudogene. The CDR3 covers 18 residues. The CDR3 DNA reads TGTGCCAGCAGCAAAGCCAACTACAGGGGATCTTTGAACACTGAAGCTTTCTTT. Translating it yields CASSKANYRGSLNTEAFF.

In this sample, this clone turned up many times. The genes are TRBV19 and TRBJ1-2; D possibly corresponds to TRBD1 (5 bases). Trimming shortened V by 5 bases and J by 5 bases, and 9 bases separated the two germline ends. The CDR3 length is 12 residues. Germline V CDR1 and CDR2: LNHDA, SQIVND (reference sequence). The CDR3 loop reads CASSLRGYGYTF. CDR3 coding DNA: TGTGCCAGTAGTTTAAGGGGTTATGGCTACACCTTC.

V usage is TRBV18 and J usage is TRBJ1-2; 12 bases are shared with TRBD1. The CDR3 loop spans 15 amino acids. V lost 0 bases to trimming and J lost 8 bases; unmatched junction nucleotides: 4. From germline, CDR1 is KGHSH and CDR2 LQKENI. For the CDR3, the DNA is TGTGCCAGCTCACCACCTGGGACAGGGGGCAGGGGCTACACCTTC. Translating it yields CASSPPGTGGRGYTF.

The chain has TRBV19 and TRBJ2-2; 7 bases map to TRBD2. Germline CDR1 reads LNHDA; CDR2 reads SQIVND (reference sequence). CDR3 length: 14 amino acids. V lost 9 bases, J lost 5 bases, and 9 bases stayed unmatched. CDR3 nucleotides: TGTGCCAGCCTCCGGGAGGCGGGGACCGGGGAGCTGTTTTTT. This translates into CASLREAGTGELFF.

The count of this clone is one. This chain links TRBV27 with TRBJ2-6; TRBD1 is a possible D gene (6 bases). V shed 5 bases and J shed 2 bases, with 22 bases lying between them. This CDR3 is 19 amino acids long. From germline, CDR1 is MNHEY and CDR2 SMNVEV (reference sequence). The chain's CDR3 is CASSLTGIPDATGANVLTF. CDR3 DNA: TGTGCCAGCAGTCTGACAGGAATTCCTGACGCCACTGGGGCCAACGTCCTGACTTTC.

The sample holds one count of this clone. The chain is built from TRBV28 and TRBJ2-1; 8 positions match TRBD2. CDR1 and CDR2 (germline): MDHEN, SYDVKM. This CDR3 has 15 amino acids. V lost 6 bases to trimming and J lost 8 bases; unmatched junction nucleotides: 12. In DNA form, the CDR3 reads TGTGCCAGCAGGCCCGGGGGGGTAGGGGGGGATGAGCAGTTCTTC. Translation: CASRPGGVGGDEQFF.

The gene calls are TRBV28 and TRBJ2-7; 11 nucleotides agree with TRBD2. Germline loops: CDR1 MDHEN, CDR2 SYDVKM. The CDR3 runs to 15 residues. The V and J ends lost 3 bases and 2 bases, in that order; junction bases with no gene match: 3. CDR3 residues: CASSFLAGGTYEQYF. The CDR3 region has the DNA TGTGCCAGCAGTTTTTTAGCGGGAGGGACCTACGAGCAGTACTTC. Filled out from reference TRBV28 and TRBJ2-7, the complete variable domain reads DVKVTQSSRYLVKRTGEKVFLECVQDMDHENMFWYRQDPGLGLRLIYFSYDVKMKEKGDIPEGYSVSREKKERFSLILESASTNQTSMYLCASSFLAGGTYEQYFGPGTRLTVT.

This chain uses TRBV5-1 with TRBJ1-1, with 8 bases aligning to TRBD1. V lost 3 bases and J lost 1; bases outside the gene matches: 2. Per germline, CDR1 SGHRS and CDR2 YFSETQ. This CDR3 is built from 14 residues. CDR3 DNA sequence: TGCGCCAGCAGCTATGGGACAGGGAACACTGAAGCTTTCTTT. Translating gives CASSYGTGNTEAFF.

The J gene is TRBJ2-1, the V gene TRBV15; D remains unclear. The CDR3 runs 12 residues. From germline, CDR1 is LNHNV and CDR2 YYDKDF (reference sequence). The V and J ends lost 3 bases and 3 bases respectively, with 3 bases between them. This CDR3 is CATSSYYNEQFF. For the CDR3, the DNA is TGTGCCACCAGCAGCTACTACAATGAGCAGTTCTTC.